This T cell receptor beta chain was observed in a study of spatial heterogeneity in lung cancer. Whole-study context: Combinations of a unique TCR and a UMI were tallied in raw reads, and on average each appeared more than ten times.

This clonotype occurred many times. TCR cDNA molecules were tagged individually, and each one carried a unique molecular identifier. TCRdb recomputed calls from the 5' RACE reads with MiXCR, one row per CDR3 protein. The repertoire includes about 47,000 distinct CDR3 sequences, roughly 8.1% of them detected once, and around 33% sits in the top ten. Time point specified: blood at routine non-recurrence follow-up after resection. No cell sorting; template was whole RNA from tumor, lung tissue or PBMC. The CDR3 extends over 13 amino acids. Trimming cost V 5 bases and J 6 bases; bases outside gene matches: 4. The germline V gene has CDR1 SNHLY and CDR2 FYNNEI.

The rearrangement uses TRBV2 and TRBJ2-1, with 7 bases aligning to TRBD1. The sequencing here drew on PBMCs, taken at follow-up. The receptor comes from a female donor with early-stage non-small cell lung cancer. The CDR3 DNA is TGTGCCAGCAGTCCCGGGACAGCCAATGAGCAGTTCTTC. This encodes CASSPGTANEQFF.